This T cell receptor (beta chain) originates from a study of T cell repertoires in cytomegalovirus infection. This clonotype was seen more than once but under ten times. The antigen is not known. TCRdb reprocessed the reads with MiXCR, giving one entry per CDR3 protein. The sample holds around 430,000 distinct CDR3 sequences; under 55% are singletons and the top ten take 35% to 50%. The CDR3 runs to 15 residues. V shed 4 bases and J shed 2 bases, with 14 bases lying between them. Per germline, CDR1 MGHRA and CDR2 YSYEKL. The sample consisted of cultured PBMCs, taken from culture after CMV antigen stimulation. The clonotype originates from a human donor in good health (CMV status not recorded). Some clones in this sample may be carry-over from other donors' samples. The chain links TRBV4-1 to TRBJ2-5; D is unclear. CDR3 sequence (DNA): TGCGCCAGCAGCCCTATCGGCCTCTCGCAAGAGACCCAGTACTTC. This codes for CASSPIGLSQETQYF.